This T cell receptor beta chain appears in the sequencing data of a study of early T cells in non-severe SARS-CoV-2 infection. From the 5' RACE reads, TCRdb called clonotypes with MiXCR, one entry per CDR3 protein. The sample yields about 59,000 distinct CDR3 sequences, under 15% seen once. The germline V gene has CDR1 MNHEY and CDR2 SMNVEV (reference sequence). Trimming shortened V by 4 bases and J by 1 base, and 10 bases separated the two germline ends. The CDR3 runs to 14 residues. This clonotype was seen a handful of times. This TCR was recovered from an adult who was a healthcare worker with PCR-confirmed SARS-CoV-2 infection or an uninfected control (not recorded which). The sample in question was whole blood, obtained at baseline. The rearrangement links TRBV27 to TRBJ1-1, with D perhaps TRBD1 (5 bases). The CDR3 spells CASSSYQGNTEAFF. Here the CDR3 DNA reads TGTGCCAGCAGTTCCTATCAGGGGAACACTGAAGCTTTCTTT.